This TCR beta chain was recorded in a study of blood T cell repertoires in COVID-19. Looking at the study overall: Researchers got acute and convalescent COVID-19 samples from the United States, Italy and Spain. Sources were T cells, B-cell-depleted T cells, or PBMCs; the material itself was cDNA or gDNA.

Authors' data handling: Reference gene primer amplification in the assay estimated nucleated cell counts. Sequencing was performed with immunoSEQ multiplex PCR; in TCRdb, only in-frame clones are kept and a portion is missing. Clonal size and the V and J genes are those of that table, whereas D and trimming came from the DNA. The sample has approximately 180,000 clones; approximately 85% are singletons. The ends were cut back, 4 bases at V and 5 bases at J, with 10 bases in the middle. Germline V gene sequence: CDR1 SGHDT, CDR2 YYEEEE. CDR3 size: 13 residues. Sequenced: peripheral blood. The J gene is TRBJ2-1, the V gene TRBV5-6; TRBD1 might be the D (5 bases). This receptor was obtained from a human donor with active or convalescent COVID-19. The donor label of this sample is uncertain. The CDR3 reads CASSLGDNNEQFF. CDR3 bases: TGTGCCAGCAGCCTAGGGGATAACAATGAGCAGTTCTTC.